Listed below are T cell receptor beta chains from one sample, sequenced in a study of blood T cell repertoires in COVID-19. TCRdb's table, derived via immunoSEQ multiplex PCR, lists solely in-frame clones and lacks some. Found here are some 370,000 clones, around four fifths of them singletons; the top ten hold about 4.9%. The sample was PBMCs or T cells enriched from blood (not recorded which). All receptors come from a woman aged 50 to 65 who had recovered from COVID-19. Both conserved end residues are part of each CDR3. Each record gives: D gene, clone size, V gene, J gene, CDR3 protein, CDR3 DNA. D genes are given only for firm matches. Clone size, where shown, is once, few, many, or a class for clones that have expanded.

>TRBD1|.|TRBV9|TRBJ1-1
CASSPGQGIDTEAFF
TGTGCCAGCAGCCCAGGACAGGGGATCGACACTGAAGCTTTCTTT
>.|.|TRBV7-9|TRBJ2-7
CASSMLSGSWEQYF
TGTGCCAGCAGCATGCTTAGCGGTTCGTGGGAGCAGTACTTC
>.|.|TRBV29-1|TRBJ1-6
CSVQRGYNSPLHF
TGCAGCGTCCAAAGAGGGTATAATTCACCCCTCCACTTT
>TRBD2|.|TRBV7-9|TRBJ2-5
CASSPVVSGGIRQETQYF
TGTGCCAGCAGCCCGGTTGTGAGCGGGGGGATTAGACAAGAGACCCAGTACTTC
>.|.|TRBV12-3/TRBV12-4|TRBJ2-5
CASSILRETQYF
TGTGCCAGCAGTATCCTCAGGGAGACCCAGTACTTC
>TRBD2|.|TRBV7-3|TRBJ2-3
CASSLFSGGTDTQYF
TGTGCCAGCAGCTTATTTTCGGGAGGGACAGATACGCAGTATTTT
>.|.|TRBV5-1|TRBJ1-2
CASSLVDSAIDLGYTF
TGCGCCAGCAGCTTGGTAGACAGTGCCATCGATTTGGGCTACACCTTC
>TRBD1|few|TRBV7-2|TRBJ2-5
CASSLMGGQGRQETQYF
TGTGCCAGCAGCTTAATGGGAGGACAGGGGCGTCAGGAGACCCAGTACTTC
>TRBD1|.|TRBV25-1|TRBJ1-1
CASRPPGQGTEAFF
TGTGCCAGCAGACCCCCGGGACAGGGGACTGAAGCTTTCTTT
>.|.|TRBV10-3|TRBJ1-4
CAISEGLTTQVANEKLFF
TGTGCCATCAGCGAGGGATTAACCACACAGGTGGCGAATGAAAAACTGTTTTTT
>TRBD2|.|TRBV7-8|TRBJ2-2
CASSFLTSGLNTGELFF
TGTGCCAGCAGCTTTTTGACTAGCGGGTTGAACACCGGGGAGCTGTTTTTT
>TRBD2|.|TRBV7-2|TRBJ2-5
CASSSTSGRHQETQYF
TGTGCCAGCAGCTCGACTAGCGGGAGACATCAAGAGACCCAGTACTTC
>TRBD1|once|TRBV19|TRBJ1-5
CASSTTSGQASNQPQHF
TGTGCCAGTAGTACGACATCGGGACAGGCTAGCAATCAGCCCCAGCATTTT
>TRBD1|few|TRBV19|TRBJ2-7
CASSILGGLSYEQYF
TGTGCCAGTAGTATACTAGGGGGCCTCTCCTACGAGCAGTACTTC
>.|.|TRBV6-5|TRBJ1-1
CASRLTGGMPEAFF
TGTGCCAGCAGGTTAACAGGTGGGATGCCTGAAGCTTTCTTT
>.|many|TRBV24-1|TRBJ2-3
CATSDTGGTDTQYF
TGTGCCACCAGTGACACCGGGGGCACAGATACGCAGTATTTT
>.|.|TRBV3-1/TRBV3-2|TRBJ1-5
CASSPGIVAHPNGNQPQHF
TGTGCCAGCAGCCCAGGGATAGTCGCGCACCCCAATGGCAATCAGCCCCAGCATTTT
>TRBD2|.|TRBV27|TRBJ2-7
CASSRPGGDYEQYF
TGTGCCAGCAGTCGACCCGGGGGGGACTACGAGCAGTACTTC
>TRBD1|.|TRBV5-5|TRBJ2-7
CASSPYVLDRVRLGQYF
TGTGCCAGCAGCCCTTATGTGCTGGACAGGGTTAGATTAGGGCAGTACTTC
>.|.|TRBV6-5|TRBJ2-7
CASSYEEGHLKGEQYF
TGTGCCAGCAGTTACGAAGAGGGCCATCTGAAAGGGGAGCAGTACTTC
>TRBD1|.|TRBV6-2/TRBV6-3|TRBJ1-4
CASSGTVEKLFF
TGTGCCAGCAGCGGGACAGTCGAAAAACTGTTTTTT
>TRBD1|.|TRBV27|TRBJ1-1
CASSQRQGALNTEAFF
TGTGCCAGCAGCCAAAGACAGGGGGCCCTGAACACTGAAGCTTTCTTT
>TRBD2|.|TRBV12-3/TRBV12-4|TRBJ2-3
CASGLAGADTQYF
TGTGCCAGCGGACTAGCGGGAGCAGATACGCAGTATTTT
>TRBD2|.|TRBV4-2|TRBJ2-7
CASSQETAGGSYEQYF
TGTGCCAGCAGCCAAGAAACAGCGGGAGGCTCCTACGAGCAGTACTTC
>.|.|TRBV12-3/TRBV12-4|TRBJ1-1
CAIRVVFQGKAFF
TGTGCCATTCGGGTGGTTTTCCAGGGAAAAGCTTTCTTT
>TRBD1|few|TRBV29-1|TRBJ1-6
CSVGDRRYSPLHF
TGCAGCGTTGGGGACAGGCGATATTCACCCCTCCACTTT
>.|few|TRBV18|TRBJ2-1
CASSPLSERSYNEQFF
TGTGCCAGCTCACCACTTTCCGAGCGGTCCTACAATGAGCAGTTCTTC
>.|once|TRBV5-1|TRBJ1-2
CASRQPGGYGYTF
TGCGCCAGCAGACAGCCCGGAGGCTATGGCTACACCTTC
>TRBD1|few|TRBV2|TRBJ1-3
CASSGRQGAGNTIYF
TGTGCCAGCAGTGGGCGGCAGGGGGCTGGAAACACCATATATTTT
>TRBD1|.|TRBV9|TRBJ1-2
CASSVGRGWGQGYTF
TGTGCCAGCAGCGTAGGTCGTGGGTGGGGACAGGGGTACACCTTC
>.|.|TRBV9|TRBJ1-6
CASSPGQSNNSPLHF
TGTGCCAGCAGCCCAGGACAGTCAAATAATTCACCCCTCCACTTT
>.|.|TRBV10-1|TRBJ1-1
CASSESVRHRPHRTEAFF
TGCGCCAGCAGTGAGTCGGTCCGGCACAGGCCCCATAGGACTGAAGCTTTCTTT
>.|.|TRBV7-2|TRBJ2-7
CASSPSPNRYEQYF
TGTGCCAGCAGCCCCTCCCCTAATCGCTACGAGCAGTACTTC
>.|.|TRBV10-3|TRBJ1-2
CAISELGQSQNGYTF
TGTGCCATCAGTGAGTTAGGACAGAGCCAAAATGGCTACACCTTC
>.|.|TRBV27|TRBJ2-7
CASSPNGGQPYEQYF
TGTGCCAGCAGTCCGAACGGGGGACAGCCCTACGAGCAGTACTTC
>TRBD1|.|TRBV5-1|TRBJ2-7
CASSPGTGDYEQYF
TGCGCCAGCAGCCCCGGGACAGGGGACTACGAGCAGTACTTC
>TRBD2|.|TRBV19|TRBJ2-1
CASKYGTSGDYNEQFF
TGTGCCAGTAAGTATGGGACTAGCGGAGATTACAATGAGCAGTTCTTC
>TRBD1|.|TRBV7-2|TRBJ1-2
CASSLLSLTGGYGYTF
TGTGCCAGCAGCTTACTCTCTTTGACAGGGGGCTATGGCTACACCTTC
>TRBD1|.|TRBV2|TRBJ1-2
CASSPRQGSGYTF
TGTGCCAGCAGCCCCCGACAGGGCTCTGGCTACACCTTC
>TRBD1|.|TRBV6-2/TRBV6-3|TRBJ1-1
CASSHLGTGASNTEAFF
TGTGCCAGCAGTCACCTCGGGACAGGGGCGTCGAACACTGAAGCTTTCTTT
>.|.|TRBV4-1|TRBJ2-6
CASSQANVVQGLASSGANVLTF
TGCGCCAGCAGCCAAGCCAATGTAGTCCAGGGACTCGCCAGTTCTGGGGCCAACGTCCTGACTTTC
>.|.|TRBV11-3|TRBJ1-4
CASSPEGGQPTNEKLFF
TGTGCCAGCAGCCCAGAAGGAGGACAGCCAACTAATGAAAAACTGTTTTTT
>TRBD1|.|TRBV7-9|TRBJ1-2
CASSQRDRSYGYTF
TGTGCCAGCAGCCAAAGGGACAGGTCCTATGGCTACACCTTC
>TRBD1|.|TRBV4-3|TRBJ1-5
CASSPHLGQGFGNQPQHF
TGCGCCAGCAGCCCCCACCTGGGACAGGGGTTTGGCAATCAGCCCCAGCATTTT
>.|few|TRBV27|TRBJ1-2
CASSLAGNYGYTF
TGTGCCAGCAGTTTGGCAGGAAACTATGGCTACACCTTC
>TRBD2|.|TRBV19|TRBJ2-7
CASTDRGGDEQYF
TGTGCCAGTACCGATCGGGGGGGTGACGAGCAGTACTTC
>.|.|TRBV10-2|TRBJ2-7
CASSEFGLLTYEQYF
TGCGCCAGCAGTGAGTTCGGACTCCTTACCTACGAGCAGTACTTC
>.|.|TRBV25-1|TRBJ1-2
CASSEIAGPMNYGYTF
TGTGCCAGCAGTGAAATCGCGGGACCGATGAACTATGGCTACACCTTC
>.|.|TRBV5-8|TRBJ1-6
CASSPDRFSPLHF
TGTGCCAGCAGCCCGGACAGATTTTCACCCCTCCACTTT
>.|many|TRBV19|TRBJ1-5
CASSIEGDQPQHF
TGTGCCAGTAGTATTGAGGGGGATCAGCCCCAGCATTTT
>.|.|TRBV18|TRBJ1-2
CASSPFGPGDYGYTF
TGTGCCAGCTCACCATTCGGTCCCGGGGACTATGGCTACACCTTC
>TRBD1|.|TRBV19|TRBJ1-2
CASTRTGEYGYTF
TGTGCCAGTACTAGGACAGGGGAGTATGGCTACACCTTC
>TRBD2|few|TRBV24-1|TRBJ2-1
CATREAGGDEQFF
TGTGCCACCAGGGAAGCGGGAGGGGATGAGCAGTTCTTC
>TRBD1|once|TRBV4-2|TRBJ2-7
CASSHTGTGTGEQYF
TGTGCCAGCAGCCACACCGGGACAGGTACAGGCGAGCAGTACTTC
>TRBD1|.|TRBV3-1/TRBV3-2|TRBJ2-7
CASSQNSGTEPSYEQYF
TGTGCCAGCAGCCAGAACTCCGGGACAGAACCGTCCTACGAGCAGTACTTC
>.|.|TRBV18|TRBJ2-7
CASSPTWTVYEQYF
TGTGCCAGCTCACCTACCTGGACAGTCTACGAGCAGTACTTC
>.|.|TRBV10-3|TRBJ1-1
CATLRRDGVNTEAFF
TGTGCCACCCTGCGGAGGGACGGTGTGAACACTGAAGCTTTCTTT
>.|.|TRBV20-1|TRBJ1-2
CSASPPRAVGQVNYGYTF
TGCAGTGCTAGTCCACCGCGGGCGGTAGGGCAGGTTAACTATGGCTACACCTTC
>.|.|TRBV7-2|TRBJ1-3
CASSLLMGAASGNTIYF
TGTGCCAGCAGCTTGTTGATGGGGGCCGCCTCTGGAAACACCATATATTTT